These 7 T cell receptor beta chains were all obtained from the same sample, sequenced in a study of human T cells and chemical hapten exposure. In TCRdb, the RACE reads were re-called with MiXCR into one record per CDR3 protein. The table lists around 300,000 distinct CDR3 sequences, 5.5% to 8% of them singletons, with about 8% in the top ten. Stated time point: patch test 1, 2 weeks after DPC sensitization. This sample's treatment: therapeutic diphenylcyclopropenone sensitization with weekly scalp DPC. The input for sequencing was whole blood, taken in connection with sensitization to the hapten diphenylcyclopropenone (DPC). Receptors originate from a woman in her late teens or twenties with alopecia areata. Some clones in this sample may be carry-over from other donors' samples.

This clonotype was observed at least ten times. V is TRBV29-1 and J is TRBJ2-7; TRBD1 matches 8 bases. Germline trimming cut 7 bases from V and 6 bases from J; bases unmatched to any gene: 14. Germline V CDR1 and CDR2: SQVTM, ANQGSEA. The CDR3 contains 14 residues. The CDR3 reads CSGLVGTGLSEQYF. CDR3 nucleotides: TGCAGCGGCCTAGTTGGGACAGGCCTCTCCGAGCAGTACTTC.

There are a few counts of this clonotype. The V and J genes are TRBV25-1 and TRBJ1-2, with D perhaps TRBD1 (6 bases). Per the germline V gene, CDR1 is MGHDK and CDR2 is SYGVNS. This CDR3 spans 14 amino acids. V lost 0 bases to trimming and J lost 8 bases, with 13 bases between them. In DNA form, the CDR3 reads TGTGCCAGCAGTGAATACTCAGGGGCGCGAGGCTACACCTTC. Amino acid sequence: CASSEYSGARGYTF.

This clonotype has at least ten counts. This chain joins TRBV7-8 and TRBJ2-4; tentatively, D is TRBD1 (6 bases). The V gene lost 8 bases and the J gene lost 4 bases, with 24 bases spanning the gap. CDR1 SGHVS and CDR2 FQNEAQ come from the germline V gene. This CDR3 is 17 amino acids long. CDR3 coding DNA: TGTGCCAGCTCGGGGACAAGGGGGTTTAGGGAAAAAAACATTCAGTACTTC. Encoded protein: CASSGTRGFREKNIQYF.

This clonotype was counted a few times. The V call is TRBV3-1, the J call TRBJ2-3, with a tentative D call TRBD2 (5 bases). The CDR3 is made up of 17 amino acids. Looked up from germline, CDR1 is LGHDT and CDR2 is YNNKEL (reference sequence). Between the trimmed V and J ends, which lost 2 bases and 6 bases, there was a span of 21 bases. CDR3 amino acids: CASSQLAPGSATDTQYF. CDR3 nucleotide sequence: TGTGCCAGCAGCCAATTGGCCCCGGGGTCGGCTACGGATACGCAGTATTTT.

The V gene is TRBV24-1, the J gene TRBJ2-5; no firm D call. The germline V gene has CDR1 KGHDR and CDR2 SFDVKD. The CDR3 has 12 amino acids. V was cut by 0 bases and J by 8 bases, with 6 bases left in between. This chain's CDR3 is CATSDLKGTQYF. Here the CDR3 DNA reads TGTGCCACCAGTGATTTGAAGGGTACCCAGTACTTC.

This chain connects TRBV9 to TRBJ2-7, with TRBD1 matching over 8 bases. V lost 2 bases and J lost 2; bases outside the gene matches: 3. There are 14 residues in the CDR3. CDR1 and CDR2 from the germline V gene are SGDLS and YYNGEE. CDR3 in DNA: TGTGCCAGCAGCGTCTCAGGGGGCCCCTACGAGCAGTACTTC. Protein: CASSVSGGPYEQYF.

This clonotype was seen a few times. The chain employs TRBV4-2 and TRBJ1-2, with D possibly TRBD1 on 6 matching bases. This CDR3 spans 13 amino acids. Trimming shortened V by 5 bases and J by 4 bases, and 11 bases separated the two germline ends. Germline assignment: CDR1 LGHNA and CDR2 YNFKEQ. The CDR3 reads CASSGGPTYGYTF. The CDR3 bases are TGTGCCAGCAGCGGGGGGCCCACCTATGGCTACACCTTC.